Sequencing of this TCR beta chain was carried out in a study of early T cells in non-severe SARS-CoV-2 infection. This clonotype was seen a handful of times. Each CDR3 protein is one row after TCRdb ran MiXCR on the 5' RACE reads. The sample has 55,000 to 85,000 distinct CDR3 sequences, roughly an eighth seen once. The sequence came from an adult who was a healthcare worker with PCR-confirmed SARS-CoV-2 infection or an uninfected control (not recorded which). The specimen was whole blood.

The DNA of the CDR3 is TGTGCCAGCAGCTCTCTGACAGAGAGAGAGACCCAGTACTTC. Translation gives CASSSLTERETQYF. The chain joins TRBV11-3 to TRBJ2-5; the D gene is possibly TRBD1 (5 bases). The V end lost 4 bases, the J end lost 4 bases, and 13 bases lay between the germline ends. Germline V lookup: CDR1 SGHNT, CDR2 YENEEA. CDR3 length: 14 residues.